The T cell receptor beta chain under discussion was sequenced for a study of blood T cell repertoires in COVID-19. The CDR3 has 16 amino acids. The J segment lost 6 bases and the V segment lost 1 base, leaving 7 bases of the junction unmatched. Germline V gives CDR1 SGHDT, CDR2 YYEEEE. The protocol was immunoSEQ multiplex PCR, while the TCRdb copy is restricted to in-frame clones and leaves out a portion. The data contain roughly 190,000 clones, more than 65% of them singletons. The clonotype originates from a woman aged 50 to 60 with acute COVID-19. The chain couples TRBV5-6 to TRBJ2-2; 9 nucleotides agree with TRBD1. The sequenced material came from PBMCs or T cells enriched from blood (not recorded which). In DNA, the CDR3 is TGTGCCAGCAGCTTGTACGGGACAGGGCACGCCGGGGAGCTGTTTTTT. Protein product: CASSLYGTGHAGELFF.